This TCR beta chain was found in a study of T cells in Graves' hyperthyroidism and ophthalmopathy (dated by TCRdb to the late 2010s). In the study overall: Peripheral blood was collected at initial diagnosis, before any treatment. To identify distinguishing TCR V-J signatures, a discovery cohort of around 100 patients was used, comprising some 45 with Graves' ophthalmopathy and under 60 with stable Graves' hyperthyroidism. Prospective prediction of ophthalmopathy was tested in an independent validation cohort of fewer than 20 hyperthyroidism patients and some 17 patients who later progressed to ophthalmopathy. For training and testing, the roughly 100 patients in the discovery cohort were randomly divided in a 7:3 ratio. Thyroid tissue and blood T-cell repertoires from about six Graves' hyperthyroidism patients were also compared in the study. After blood sampling, hyperthyroidism patients were treated with methimazole at a starting dose of 30 mg daily, and ophthalmopathy patients were treated with high-dose intravenous methylprednisolone. The paper describes TCR Vbeta CDR3 sequencing of 140 or so peripheral blood samples, made up of roughly 40 ophthalmopathy patients, around 73 hyperthyroidism patients and roughly 17 progressor patients.

A patient counted as having stable Graves' hyperthyroidism if no progression to ophthalmopathy occurred over 18 months of follow-up. Hyperthyroidism patients were aged 18 to 65 years and newly diagnosed, with disease duration of less than 2 months. Patients with uncontrolled infections, other autoimmune diseases, pregnancy or lactation were excluded. Diagnoses relied on clinical symptoms, serum thyroxine and TRAb, thyroid ultrasound and orbital computed tomography. PBMCs were separated from roughly 9.6 ml of fresh peripheral blood using Ficoll-Paque density gradient centrifugation. Total RNA was extracted using Trizol reagent, and RNA quality was assessed on an Agilent 2100 Bioanalyzer. From V the trimming removes 4 bases and from J it removes 7 bases, while the gene matches leave 3 bases of the junction unaccounted for. Its CDR3 holds 14 amino acids, cysteine through phenylalanine. Only the CDR3 DNA stays, 42 bases, in frame from base 1. In the germline V gene, CDR1 corresponds to SGHTA and CDR2 to FQGTGA.

Points the paper makes about the study in general: In validation, progression to ophthalmopathy was predicted by the model with nearly 71% sensitivity and about 72% specificity, a median of approximately 6.5 months before onset. Sample size was not statistically predetermined, and investigators were not blinded to group allocation. In cross-validation, a model built on a 13 V-J signature told ophthalmopathy apart from stable hyperthyroidism with approximately 90% sensitivity and about 81% specificity, and in testing the same model reached 80%/75%. Most expanded thyroid clonotypes (frequency above 0.001) were also detected in blood, suggesting blood repertoires may reflect thyroid immune responses.

The sample holds many counts of this clonotype. What this receptor recognizes is not known. No base quality information exists; no much larger clone differs at one position. The TCR beta CDR3 regions were amplified from RNA transcripts. The TCR CDR3 was subjected to a first round of RT-PCR using the HTBI primer set and the Qiagen OneStep RT-PCR kit. Libraries were constructed in a second round of multiplex PCR, after which size selection and purification were carried out. Libraries were sequenced paired-end with 100 bp reads on an Illumina HiSeq2000. The paper's data handling went like this. SOAPnuke was used to process the raw data, with reads discarded if the reads contained adapters or uncalled bases, had a mean Phred below 15, or lacked an exact constant-primer or identifier match. High-quality paired reads were merged using COPE v1.2.5, and each unique nucleotide sequence was defined as a clonotype. Clonotypes were aligned to IMGT TRBV, TRBD and TRBJ reference segments using MiTCR v1.1. The analysis included only V-J combinations with a frequency above 0.0001, which together covered 99% to 99.2% of the repertoires. The TCS score was defined as the ratio of F50 (clonal expansion) to E x V (chaos), calculated using BLOSUM62-based TCRdist between CDR3 peptides within each V-J. Welch's t-statistics and random forest reduced around 510 V-J features to under 15, which were used in a naive Bayes classifier (R e1071). TCRdb took the public reads, trimmed them with fastp at Q25, ran MiXCR for clone calling and kept in-frame beta chains. Rows with one shared CDR3 protein collapse into an entry with the most common genes and DNA. The V and J calls and clone size are TCRdb's, not the authors'. Here the sample has about 480,000 distinct CDR3 sequences; over 13% occur a single time. Less than 20% of the sample goes to the ten largest clones.

The sequenced material came from blood. The TCR sequence derives from a young woman with Graves' hyperthyroidism. This sequence uses TRBV7-3 and TRBJ2-1, with TRBD2 matching 11 junction bases. The CDR3 sequence is CASSSGLAANEQFF. The nucleotide sequence is given as TGTGCCAGCAGCTCGGGACTAGCGGCGAATGAGCAGTTCTTC.